What follows describes a single T cell receptor (beta chain). The sample is drawn from a study of cytomegalovirus exposure and HLA in healthy donors. The CDR3 loop spans 16 amino acids. The germline V gene has CDR1 SGHAT and CDR2 FQNNGV. V was clipped by 4 bases and J by 3 bases; unmatched bases: 11. The PCR used 60 Vbeta and 13 Jbeta primers. Profiling relied on immunoSEQ multiplex PCR, and the TCRdb table lists in-frame clones only, not all of them. The sample records fewer than 120,000 clones, roughly 78% being singletons. The clonotype originates from a woman aged 25-40 years in good health and CMV-seronegative. The sample taken for sequencing was PBMCs. The rearrangement uses TRBV11-2 and TRBJ2-7; TRBD2 aligns across 8 bases. Written as DNA, the CDR3 is TGTGCCAGCAGCTGGGGGCCGGGACTAGAGGGCTACGAGCAGTACTTC. Protein sequence: CASSWGPGLEGYEQYF.